This TCR beta chain was identified in a study of blood T cell repertoires in COVID-19. About the study: T cells, B-cell-depleted T cells, or PBMCs supplied cDNA or gDNA.

CDR1 is SGDLS and CDR2 is YYNGEE in the germline V gene. V gave up 4 bases and J gave up 5 bases; unmatched junction bases: 17. CDR3 length equals 17 residues. Assay used: immunoSEQ multiplex PCR; TCRdb lists only in-frame clones, some missing. There are 200,000 to 300,000 clones in the sample; about 85% occur only once, and about 7.4% lies in the top ten. The chain links TRBV9 to TRBJ2-7, with 8 bases lining up with TRBD2. The source material was peripheral blood. This receptor was identified in an elderly woman with acute or convalescent COVID-19. CDR3 nucleotides: TGTGCCAGCAGCCTCGGACTAGCAGGGTCAGGCAGCCACGAGCAGTACTTC. This encodes CASSLGLAGSGSHEQYF.